The clone carrying this TCR beta chain was picked up one time. Its cognate antigen is unknown. Distinct nucleotide sequences in the sample also encode this CDR3. TCRdb keeps only in-frame clones here, not all; method: immunoSEQ multiplex PCR. The sample has fewer than 1.8 million clones; approximately 98.5% are singletons. This entry belongs to a study of shared clonotypes between healthy human individuals. Broader study findings: Larger estimated richness was generally recorded for naive subsets relative to memory subsets.

The germline CDR1 and CDR2 sequences are SGHNT and YYREEE (reference sequence). The CDR3 extends over 13 amino acids. V dropped 4 bases and J dropped 1 base, with 8 bases sitting between them. This TCR was sampled from a man aged 25-45 years in good health. Sequencing was carried out using naive CD4+ T cells sorted from blood. Subset noted: CD45RA+ positively selected. The J gene is TRBJ2-5, the V gene TRBV5-4, with D hard to call. CDR3 residues: CASSPRTQETQYF. As DNA, the CDR3 is TGTGCCAGCAGCCCCCGGACCCAAGAGACCCAGTACTTC.